Listed here are 12 T cell receptor beta chains from one sample, sequenced in a study of control samples from healthy donors and cancer patients. The method was immunoSEQ multiplex PCR; TCRdb's version includes in-frame clones alone and lacks a portion of them. Its table lists about 210,000 clones. The source material was blood. All receptors derive from a woman in her 30s in good health.

The rearrangement links TRBV28 to TRBJ1-6; D may be TRBD1 (6 bases). The CDR3 length is 16 residues. Per the germline V gene, CDR1 is MDHEN and CDR2 is SYDVKM. Trimming removed 5 bases at V and 8 bases at J, with 19 bases between. CDR3 sequence reads: CASSPRPDSFYSPLHF. The CDR3 DNA reads as TGTGCCAGCAGTCCACGCCCGGACAGCTTTTATTCACCCCTCCACTTT.

The rearrangement links TRBV11-2 to TRBJ2-3; D is undetermined. The V gene's germline CDR1 is SGHAT and CDR2 FQNNGV. The CDR3 is 14 amino acids. V was trimmed by 7 bases and J by 8 bases, leaving 19 bases between them. The CDR3 region is CASTPTSSFGTQYF. CDR3 nucleotide sequence: TGTGCCAGCACCCCTACATCGTCTTTCGGTACGCAGTATTTT.

V usage is TRBV18 and J usage is TRBJ1-2; D is possibly TRBD1 (5 bases). The CDR3 spans 14 residues. Germline lookup yields CDR1 KGHSH and CDR2 LQKENI. Trimming took 3 bases from V and 5 from J, leaving 13 bases between them. The CDR3 is CASSPLTELYGYTF. The CDR3 nucleotides are TGTGCCAGCTCACCCCTGACAGAGCTATATGGCTACACCTTC.

This chain uses TRBV28 with TRBJ2-3, with a tentative D call TRBD2 (7 bases). V lost 8 bases to trimming and J lost 7 bases, with 16 bases between them. The CDR3 extends over 13 amino acids. Germline assignment: CDR1 MDHEN and CDR2 SYDVKM. The chain's CDR3 is CASLTGGEYTQYF. Here the CDR3 DNA reads TGTGCCAGCCTTACGGGGGGCGAGTATACGCAGTATTTT. The whole variable domain, remainder taken from reference TRBV28 and TRBJ2-3, is DVKVTQSSRYLVKRTGEKVFLECVQDMDHENMFWYRQDPGLGLRLIYFSYDVKMKEKGDIPEGYSVSREKKERFSLILESASTNQTSMYLCASLTGGEYTQYFGPGTRLTVL.

V and J are TRBV2 and TRBJ2-7; no reliable D call. V was trimmed by 7 bases and J by 7 bases, leaving 17 bases between them. Germline V gene sequence: CDR1 SNHLY, CDR2 FYNNEI. The CDR3 spans 13 residues. The CDR3 is CASKPPVSEEQYF. The CDR3 region has the DNA TGTGCCAGCAAACCTCCCGTTTCGGAAGAGCAGTACTTC. Full variable domain (rest looked up from reference TRBV2 and TRBJ2-7): EPEVTQTPSHQVTQMGQEVILRCVPISNHLYFYWYRQILGQKVEFLVSFYNNEISEKSEIFDDQFSVERPDGSNFTLKIRSTKLEDSAMYFCASKPPVSEEQYFGPGTRLTVT.

The genes are TRBV23-1 and TRBJ2-3; no clear D gene. TRBV23-1 is treated as an ORF (open reading frame) with a function not yet certain. CDR3 length equals 8 residues. The DNA of the CDR3 is TGCGGTCGAAGGGCGCAGTATTTT. It translates to CGRRAQYF.

The genes are TRBV2 and TRBJ2-2, with TRBD1 identical over 7 bases. J gave up 2 bases and V 7 bases, and 16 bases lay outside the gene matches. Per germline, CDR1 SNHLY and CDR2 FYNNEI. This CDR3 is built from 18 residues. The CDR3 DNA reads TGTGCCAGCAAAGCCCTGGAAGGGAGACAGGGTAACACCGGGGAGCTGTTTTTT. The encoded protein is CASKALEGRQGNTGELFF.

V is TRBV7-2 and J is TRBJ2-2; D remains unclear. This CDR3 spans 15 amino acids. CDR1 is SGHTA and CDR2 is FQGNSA in the germline V gene. V was pared by 1 base and J by 4 bases, with 10 bases between. This CDR3 reads CASSLGRVPTGELFF. The DNA for the CDR3 is TGTGCCAGCAGCTTAGGTAGAGTCCCCACCGGGGAGCTGTTTTTT.

The gene calls are TRBV4-1 and TRBJ1-2, with D perhaps matching TRBD1 (6 bases). V was pared by 0 bases and J by 1 base, with 9 bases between. The CDR3 runs 15 residues. Germline CDR1 MGHRA, CDR2 YSYEKL. DNA of the CDR3: TGCGCCAGCAGCCAAGAAACAGGGAATAACTATGGCTACACCTTC. Translation gives CASSQETGNNYGYTF.

The genes are TRBV19 and TRBJ1-1, with a tentative D call TRBD1 (5 bases). The ends were cut back, 3 bases at V and 0 bases at J, with 14 bases in the middle. CDR3 length: 16 amino acids. Germline V CDR1 and CDR2: LNHDA, SQIVND (reference sequence). The CDR3 sequence is CASSMRLQVMNTEAFF. The CDR3 nucleotides are TGTGCCAGTAGTATGAGGTTACAGGTGATGAACACTGAAGCTTTCTTT. The full variable domain, in which reference TRBV19 and TRBJ1-1 provide the parts outside the CDR3, is DGGITQSPKYLFRKEGQNVTLSCEQNLNHDAMYWYRQDPGQGLRLIYYSQIVNDFQKGDIAEGYSVSREKKESFPLTVTSAQKNPTAFYLCASSMRLQVMNTEAFFGQGTRLTVV.

This chain connects TRBV7-2 to TRBJ1-2; 9 bases are shared with TRBD1. There are 15 residues in the CDR3. CDR1 SGHTA and CDR2 FQGNSA come from the germline V gene. J gave up 2 bases and V 2 bases, and 3 bases lay outside the gene matches. CDR3 DNA sequence: TGTGCCAGCAGCTTACTGACAGGGGGAAACTATGGCTACACCTTC. Amino acids: CASSLLTGGNYGYTF.

The rearrangement links TRBV27 to TRBJ2-5; 7 nucleotides align to TRBD1. CDR1 and CDR2 from the germline V gene are MNHEY and SMNVEV (reference sequence). The length of the CDR3 is 16 residues. V gave up 5 bases and J gave up 1 base; unmatched junction bases: 10. In DNA form, the CDR3 reads TGTGCCAGCAGTATCCGACAGGGAAGCCTCCAAGAGACCCAGTACTTC. This sequence encodes CASSIRQGSLQETQYF.